This T cell receptor (beta chain) comes out of a study of response to subunit inactivated influenza vaccine. This clonotype has just a few counts. TCRdb processed the RT-PCR reads anew with MiXCR; each CDR3 protein has one entry. There are around 470,000 distinct CDR3 sequences in the sample; around 7.9% occur only once, and less than 15% lies in the top ten. CDR1 and CDR2 (germline): SGHKS, YYEKEE (reference sequence). The CDR3 totals 15 residues. Between the trimmed V and J ends, which lost 4 bases and 1 base, there was a span of 12 bases. The source is a man aged 50 to 75 who received an inactivated influenza vaccine. The chain is built from TRBV5-5 and TRBJ2-4, with D possibly TRBD1 on 5 matching bases. Sequencing was performed on PBMCs from blood, taken roughly 24 months after vaccination. CDR3 nucleotides: TGTGCCAGCAGCCAAGGGGTCGTTGCCAAAAACATTCAGTACTTC. It yields the protein CASSQGVVAKNIQYF.